The clone carrying this T cell receptor beta chain was picked up a small number of times. The antigen is not known. This sample was included in a study of cytomegalovirus exposure and HLA in healthy donors. The CDR3 sequence is 15 residues long. Germline CDR1 SGHTA, CDR2 FQGNSA. Trimming took 1 base from V and 7 from J; bases not matched to a gene: 6. Broader study findings: Accurate HLA-A and HLA-B prediction from TCR beta sequences was reported for most subjects. Researchers reported in a later analysis that a missense DCLRE1C variant was tied to TCR beta V- and J-gene trimming.

With 60 Vbeta and 13 Jbeta primers, the PCR was carried out. Here immunoSEQ multiplex PCR was the method, and the copy in TCRdb shows in-frame clones only, minus some. The sample has more than 95,000 clones, 79% seen once. The receptor was derived from a man aged 50-60 years in good health and CMV-seropositive. The sequencing sample was made of PBMCs. The J gene is TRBJ2-7, the V gene TRBV7-2, with 11 bases that match TRBD2. The CDR3 region has the DNA TGTGCCAGCAGCTTAGTGGTAGCGGGAGGGAGGGAGCAGTACTTC. It is translated as CASSLVVAGGREQYF.